The clone carrying this T cell receptor beta chain was counted at least ten times. Its antigen is unknown. Via MiXCR, TCRdb re-called the 5' RACE reads, giving one row per CDR3 protein. The repertoire includes approximately 350,000 distinct CDR3 sequences, approximately 15% of them detected once, and around 21% sits in the top ten. Trimming took off 0 bases at V and 2 bases at J, with 4 bases between the two ends. The CDR3 is made up of 13 amino acids. The V gene's germline CDR1 is SGHRS and CDR2 YFSETQ. The sample originates from a study of T-cell memory formation after mild COVID-19. Study conclusions and caveats: Whether day 37 second-wave clones are SARS-CoV-2-specific was not confirmed. In pre-infection memory, a portion of responding clones appeared, which suggested that cross-reactive memory joined. Researchers report contracting CD4+ clones mostly in CM and EM, with CD8+ clones in EMRA.

The receptor was isolated from a young man who had mild COVID-19 (a few samples of this study predate the infection). Cell type and time point are not known. The genes are TRBV5-1 and TRBJ2-3; D not certain. Sequencing input: PBMCs or a T cell subset sorted from them (not recorded which). The CDR3 spells CASSLVPTDTQYF. CDR3 nucleotide sequence: TGCGCCAGCAGCTTGGTACCCACAGATACGCAGTATTTT.